Listed below are T cell receptor beta chains from one sample, sequenced in a study of cytomegalovirus exposure and HLA in healthy donors. Method: immunoSEQ multiplex PCR; TCRdb's copy keeps in-frame clones and lacks some. In the table there are about 150,000 clones, roughly 70% of which are singletons. What was sequenced was PBMCs. The receptors were gathered from a woman in her late teens or twenties in good health and CMV-seropositive. Each CDR3 is given with its conserved first and last residue. The D gene is left open where the match is weak. The size of a clone is reported for some rows only, either as once, few or many, or as a class for expanded clones.

CDR3aa: CASTLGLAGADTQYF
CDR3nt: TGTGCCAGCACCTTAGGACTAGCGGGGGCAGATACGCAGTATTTT
d_gene: TRBD2
abundance: NA
v_gene: TRBV7-2
j_gene: TRBJ2-3

CDR3aa: CASSLIPTSGGNNEQFF
CDR3nt: TGCGCCAGCAGCTTAATTCCCACTAGCGGGGGGAACAATGAGCAGTTCTTC
d_gene: TRBD2
abundance: NA
v_gene: TRBV5-1
j_gene: TRBJ2-1

CDR3aa: CASNPSTIPLNYGYTF
CDR3nt: TGTGCCAGTAACCCCTCGACTATTCCTCTTAACTATGGCTACACCTTC
d_gene: NA
abundance: NA
v_gene: TRBV19
j_gene: TRBJ1-2

CDR3aa: CASTWQGDQPQHF
CDR3nt: TGTGCCAGTACTTGGCAGGGTGATCAGCCCCAGCATTTT
d_gene: NA
abundance: NA
v_gene: TRBV19
j_gene: TRBJ1-5

CDR3aa: CASTPGTMNSPLHF
CDR3nt: TGCGCCAGCACCCCAGGGACTATGAACTCACCCCTCCACTTT
d_gene: NA
abundance: once
v_gene: TRBV5-1
j_gene: TRBJ1-6

CDR3aa: CASSLLELQGTGPGGYTF
CDR3nt: TGTGCCAGCAGTCTGCTTGAGCTCCAGGGGACGGGCCCCGGGGGCTACACCTTC
d_gene: NA
abundance: NA
v_gene: TRBV28
j_gene: TRBJ1-2

CDR3aa: CASSGLRRGVRAFF
CDR3nt: TGTGCCAGCAGCGGCCTGAGGCGGGGGGTTAGGGCTTTCTTT
d_gene: NA
abundance: NA
v_gene: TRBV25-1
j_gene: TRBJ1-1

CDR3aa: CASSQGQATLYEQYF
CDR3nt: TGTGCCAGCTCACAGGGACAGGCAACCCTCTACGAGCAGTACTTC
d_gene: TRBD1
abundance: NA
v_gene: TRBV18
j_gene: TRBJ2-7

CDR3aa: CASLGAPGQAYGYTF
CDR3nt: TGTGCCAGCCTCGGGGCTCCGGGACAGGCATATGGCTACACCTTC
d_gene: TRBD1
abundance: NA
v_gene: TRBV5-4
j_gene: TRBJ1-2

CDR3aa: CSSSVGTGGPGELFF
CDR3nt: TGTTCCAGCAGCGTCGGGACAGGGGGCCCCGGGGAGCTGTTTTTT
d_gene: TRBD1
abundance: NA
v_gene: TRBV7-3
j_gene: TRBJ2-2

CDR3aa: CASIHRNDDRRYGYTF
CDR3nt: TGTGCCAGTATTCACCGCAATGATGACAGACGCTATGGCTACACCTTC
d_gene: NA
abundance: NA
v_gene: TRBV19
j_gene: TRBJ1-2

CDR3aa: CASSTTGTGGVLGQFTLHF
CDR3nt: TGTGCCAGCAGCACCACCGGGACAGGGGGCGTTTTAGGGCAATTCACCCTCCACTTT
d_gene: TRBD1
abundance: NA
v_gene: TRBV14
j_gene: TRBJ1-6

CDR3aa: CASSDSVTSFRNEQFF
CDR3nt: TGTGCCAGCAGTGACTCTGTTACTAGTTTTCGCAATGAGCAGTTCTTC
d_gene: NA
abundance: NA
v_gene: TRBV6-4
j_gene: TRBJ2-1

CDR3aa: CASSFGASYEQYF
CDR3nt: TGTGCCAGCAGCTTTGGGGCATCCTACGAGCAGTACTTC
d_gene: NA
abundance: NA
v_gene: TRBV13
j_gene: TRBJ2-7

CDR3aa: CASAGTGFYNEQFF
CDR3nt: TGTGCCAGCGCTGGGACAGGGTTCTACAATGAGCAGTTCTTC
d_gene: TRBD1
abundance: NA
v_gene: TRBV25-1
j_gene: TRBJ2-1

CDR3aa: CASSGGGGDSPLHF
CDR3nt: TGTGCCAGCAGCGGCGGGGGAGGGGATTCACCCCTCCACTTT
d_gene: NA
abundance: once
v_gene: TRBV9
j_gene: TRBJ1-6

CDR3aa: CASSPTEREQYF
CDR3nt: TGTGCCAGCAGTCCTACCGAGCGTGAGCAGTACTTC
d_gene: NA
abundance: NA
v_gene: TRBV7-2
j_gene: TRBJ2-7